These T cell receptor beta chains were read from a single sample in a study of shared clonotypes between healthy human individuals. Only in-frame clones appear in the TCRdb table, and some are missing; sequencing was by immunoSEQ multiplex PCR. The repertoire holds over 150,000 clones, with 65% to 80% as singletons. Sample: memory CD4+ T cells sorted from blood. The receptors stem from a young man in good health. CDR3s include the opening cysteine and the closing phenylalanine or tryptophan. Fields, in order: CDR3 DNA, CDR3 protein, clone size, D gene, J gene, V gene. D genes are given only for firm matches. Only some rows state a clone size, as once, few, many or a class for expanded clones.

DNA: TGTGCCAGCAGCAAGGGCCGCAGGGGCCTAAGCCAAGAGACCCAGTACTTC
CDR3: CASSKGRRGLSQETQYF
size: .
D: .
J: TRBJ2-5
V: TRBV9

DNA: TGTGCCAGCAAACAAGGGGTCTCAGGGAATGAGCAGTTCTTC
CDR3: CASKQGVSGNEQFF
size: .
D: .
J: TRBJ2-1
V: TRBV2

DNA: TGTGCCAGCAGCGCGACAGTGTACCAAGAGACCCAGTACTTC
CDR3: CASSATVYQETQYF
size: .
D: .
J: TRBJ2-5
V: TRBV11-1

DNA: TGTGCCAGCAGCGACCCCACAGCACTCAATCAGCCCCAGCATTTT
CDR3: CASSDPTALNQPQHF
size: .
D: .
J: TRBJ1-5
V: TRBV6-5

DNA: TGTGCCAGCAGCTTTCTGGACAAAGGTAACTCCTACGAGCAGTACTTC
CDR3: CASSFLDKGNSYEQYF
size: .
D: .
J: TRBJ2-7
V: TRBV7-9

DNA: TGTGCCAGCAGCCAAGATAGACTCGCCAATGAGCAGTTCTTC
CDR3: CASSQDRLANEQFF
size: few
D: .
J: TRBJ2-1
V: TRBV4-2

DNA: TGTGCCAGCACCGAGCGTCTAGGCTACGAGCAGTACTTC
CDR3: CASTERLGYEQYF
size: .
D: .
J: TRBJ2-7
V: TRBV6-6

DNA: TGTGCCAGCAGAAGAGACGCAAACTATGGCTACACCTTC
CDR3: CASRRDANYGYTF
size: .
D: .
J: TRBJ1-2
V: TRBV2

DNA: TGCAGCGTCACGCCAGGGGATACGCAGTATTTT
CDR3: CSVTPGDTQYF
size: once
D: .
J: TRBJ2-3
V: TRBV20-1

DNA: TGCGCCAGCAGCTTGGTCAGGGATGAAGAGACCCAGTACTTC
CDR3: CASSLVRDEETQYF
size: .
D: .
J: TRBJ2-5
V: TRBV5-1

DNA: TGTGCCAGCAGTTCGGAACAGGGTCCGCTACAAGAGACCCAGTACTTC
CDR3: CASSSEQGPLQETQYF
size: .
D: .
J: TRBJ2-5
V: TRBV28

DNA: TGCAGCGTCCGGGAGACTGGCACCGGGGAGCTGTTTTTT
CDR3: CSVRETGTGELFF
size: .
D: .
J: TRBJ2-2
V: TRBV29-1